This T cell receptor beta chain was captured by sequencing in a study of blood T cells in healthy people across ages. V lost 6 bases and J lost 9; bases outside the gene matches: 12. This CDR3 has 15 amino acids. Germline V gene sequence: CDR1 SGHAT, CDR2 FQNNGV. Healthy Caucasians from Russia aged roughly 6 to 95 served as donors. Next came a second PCR, run for about 6 to 11 cycles, which used a sample-barcoded 5' primer along with a J-beta primer mix. The yield of each sample was at least 2.5 million CDR3-containing paired-end reads. TCRdb passed the 5' RACE reads through MiXCR, listing each CDR3 protein once. The repertoire holds roughly 1,500,000 distinct CDR3 sequences, 35% to 45% seen once, with 7.9% in the top ten. Regarding this clonotype: Antigen unknown. A much larger clone lies a single base off, so this may be a read error.

Overall study results and limits: Diversity was higher, and naive CD4+ cells more numerous, in long-lived donors than in aged donors. The CMV status of each donor remained undetermined, and this could have confounded shifts in expanded clonotypes.

The genes are TRBV11-2 and TRBJ2-1; TRBD1 aligns across 9 bases. The receptor comes from a woman between 18 and 30 years old in good health. The sequenced material came from blood. CDR3 amino acids: CASREPGTGKSEQFF. CDR3 nucleotide sequence: TGTGCCAGCAGGGAGCCCGGGACAGGGAAGAGTGAGCAGTTCTTC.